Shown below are 11 T cell receptor beta chains from a single sample sequenced in a study of CD8 T cells in Susac syndrome. Random-hexamer reverse transcription was applied to about 0.45 to 1 ug RNA. TCRdb ran MiXCR on the immunoSEQ multiplex PCR reads and lists one entry per CDR3 protein. Here the sample spans 150,000 to 200,000 distinct CDR3 sequences, approximately 94% being singletons. Sequenced material: CD4+ T cells from PBMCs. The receptors derive from a human donor with multiple sclerosis.

V usage is TRBV5-1 and J usage is TRBJ2-6; D is unresolved. The germline V and J ends were trimmed by 0 bases and 0 bases, with 7 bases remaining between them. Germline lookup yields CDR1 SGHRS and CDR2 YFSETQ. The CDR3 spans 16 residues. The CDR3 is CASSLGLYSGANVLTF. CDR3 bases: TGCGCCAGCAGCTTGGGCCTCTACTCTGGGGCCAACGTCCTGACTTTC.

This sequence joins TRBV3-1 and TRBJ2-7; a weak D match, TRBD2 (5 bases). Trimming stripped 3 bases from V and 0 bases from J, with 9 bases between. The CDR3 has 14 residues. In germline, CDR1 is LGHDT, CDR2 YNNKEL (reference sequence). The CDR3 coding sequence is TGTGCCAGCAGCCAGGCTAGCAGCTCCTACGAGCAGTACTTC. Encoded protein: CASSQASSSYEQYF.

This rearrangement joins TRBV4-1 to TRBJ2-3; D remains unclear. Trimming shortened V by 2 bases and J by 0 bases, and 12 bases separated the two germline ends. There are 16 residues in the CDR3. The germline CDR1 and CDR2 sequences are MGHRA and YSYEKL. CDR3 bases: TGCGCCAGCAGCCAACCGACGGCACCTAGCACAGATACGCAGTATTTT. It encodes CASSQPTAPSTDTQYF.

This clonotype has just one count. The chain links TRBV3-1 to TRBJ2-1; TRBD1 aligns across 8 bases. The CDR3 has 17 residues. Losses at the gene ends were 0 bases for V and 6 bases for J; bases not matched to a gene: 10. Germline lookup yields CDR1 LGHDT and CDR2 YNNKEL (reference sequence). The CDR3 DNA is TGTGCCAGCAGCCAAGATTATACAGGGGGGTCGGTCAATGAGCAGTTCTTC. Translated, it gives CASSQDYTGGSVNEQFF.

The chain links TRBV4-1 to TRBJ2-4; no clear D gene. V lost 1 base and J lost 6, with 10 bases in between. The CDR3 has 14 residues. Germline V gene sequence: CDR1 MGHRA, CDR2 YSYEKL. This CDR3 is CASSQVMVANIQYF. The CDR3 DNA is TGCGCCAGCAGCCAAGTGATGGTAGCAAACATTCAGTACTTC.

This chain connects TRBV12-3 or TRBV12-4 to TRBJ2-2; TRBD2 matches 8 bases. The CDR3 is 15 amino acids. V shed 6 bases, J shed 5 bases, and the junction held 8 bases outside the gene matches. The chain's CDR3 is CASSAGTSGTGELFF. The CDR3 DNA sequence: TGTGCCAGCAGCGCCGGGACTAGTGGTACCGGGGAGCTGTTTTTT.

This rearrangement joins TRBV3-1 to TRBJ2-7; D ambiguous. The CDR3 contains 12 residues. The germline V gene encodes CDR1 LGHDT and CDR2 YNNKEL (reference sequence). V lost 2 bases to trimming and J lost 1 base, with 3 bases between them. The CDR3 is CASSQRSYEQYF. CDR3 sequence (DNA): TGTGCCAGCAGCCAACGGTCCTACGAGCAGTACTTC.

This clonotype was detected once. The J gene is TRBJ2-7, the V gene TRBV7-2; perhaps TRBD1 as D (6 bases). CDR3 length: 16 residues. Per germline, CDR1 SGHTA and CDR2 FQGNSA. The V end lost 6 bases, the J end lost 3 bases, and 21 bases lay between the germline ends. The CDR3 here is CASRPRGTGFGYEQYF. The DNA for the CDR3 is TGTGCCAGCAGGCCCAGGGGAACAGGGTTTGGCTACGAGCAGTACTTC.

The chain combines TRBV15 with TRBJ1-1, with 9 bases identical to TRBD1. The length of the CDR3 is 15 residues. J was trimmed by 6 bases and V by 1 base; bases with no gene match: 6. Germline loops: CDR1 LNHNV, CDR2 YYDKDF (reference sequence). The CDR3 coding sequence is TGTGCCACCAGCAGAGGAGGACAGGGGAGGGCTGAAGCTTTCTTT. Translated: CATSRGGQGRAEAFF.

V gene TRBV7-8 combines with J gene TRBJ2-1, with 10 bases that match TRBD2. Germline CDR1 SGHVS, CDR2 FQNEAQ. This CDR3 is 15 amino acids long. J was trimmed by 5 bases and V by 5 bases; bases with no gene match: 6. CDR3 residues: CASSILAGSNNEQFF. CDR3 coding DNA: TGTGCCAGCAGCATACTAGCGGGATCTAACAATGAGCAGTTCTTC.

This rearrangement joins TRBV29-1 to TRBJ2-3, with a weak D call TRBD1 (5 bases). Germline V gives CDR1 SQVTM, CDR2 ANQGSEA. The CDR3 consists of 14 residues. The CDR3, as DNA: TGCTCCTTTAATCTGCAGGGTACCACAGATACGCAGTATTTT. Protein: CSFNLQGTTDTQYF.